These T cell receptor beta chains were read from a single sample in a study of cytomegalovirus exposure and HLA in healthy donors. Clones were read by immunoSEQ multiplex PCR, and TCRdb kept only the in-frame ones, dropping some. In the table there are approximately 190,000 clones, around four fifths of which are singletons. Sequenced: PBMCs. The receptors were sampled from a man between 18 and 35 years old in good health and CMV-seropositive. CDR3s include the opening cysteine and the closing phenylalanine or tryptophan. A D gene is named only where the DNA matches it firmly. The size of a clone is reported for some rows only, either as once, few or many, or as a class for expanded clones.

V,D,size,J,CDR3,DNA
TRBV9,-,-,TRBJ2-1,CASSVDTGAYNEQFF,TGTGCCAGCAGCGTAGATACGGGAGCCTACAATGAGCAGTTCTTC
TRBV25-1,-,-,TRBJ2-7,CASSWQGSLYEQYF,TGTGCCAGCAGTTGGCAGGGATCGTTGTACGAGCAGTACTTC
TRBV6-1,TRBD1,-,TRBJ1-2,CASNSGTGGRYTF,TGTGCCAGCAATTCCGGGACAGGGGGCCGCTACACCTTC
TRBV29-1,TRBD1,-,TRBJ1-1,CSVGTGASQAFF,TGCAGCGTTGGAACAGGGGCGTCCCAAGCTTTCTTT
TRBV7-9,TRBD1,-,TRBJ2-7,CASSILPPGQGGEQYF,TGTGCCAGCAGCATCCTACCACCGGGACAGGGAGGCGAGCAGTACTTC
TRBV6-6,-,-,TRBJ2-4,CASSYSLSFTDIQYF,TGTGCCAGCAGTTACTCCCTGAGTTTTACGGACATTCAGTACTTC
TRBV30,TRBD2,-,TRBJ2-3,CAWSDGTSPTDTQYF,TGTGCCTGGAGTGATGGGACTAGCCCCACAGATACGCAGTATTTT
TRBV27,-,-,TRBJ1-1,CASSPLRVAGEHTEAFF,TGTGCCAGCAGTCCGCTTCGGGTCGCCGGGGAACACACTGAAGCTTTCTTT
TRBV29-1,TRBD1,-,TRBJ2-7,CSVEWGQGGYEQYF,TGCAGCGTTGAGTGGGGACAGGGCGGCTACGAGCAGTACTTC
TRBV5-6,-,-,TRBJ1-2,CASSLLSYGYTF,TGTGCCAGCAGCTTATTGAGCTATGGCTACACCTTC
TRBV7-9,TRBD1,-,TRBJ2-7,CASSLAGQSAYEQYF,TGTGCCAGCAGCTTAGCGGGACAGTCGGCCTACGAGCAGTACTTC
TRBV28,-,-,TRBJ1-2,CASRPPKSQGYTF,TGTGCCAGCAGGCCCCCCAAGTCCCAGGGCTACACCTTC
TRBV27,TRBD2,-,TRBJ2-3,CASTTRTSGSTDTQYF,TGTGCCAGCACCACTCGGACTAGCGGTTCCACAGATACGCAGTATTTT
TRBV19,-,-,TRBJ1-1,CASSSPGAPNTEAFF,TGTGCCAGTAGTAGCCCAGGGGCCCCGAACACTGAAGCTTTCTTT
TRBV28,TRBD1,-,TRBJ1-5,CASSSQGGRDQPQHF,TGTGCCAGCAGTTCCCAGGGGGGCCGGGATCAGCCCCAGCATTTT
TRBV5-1,TRBD2,-,TRBJ2-3,CASSPGLAGGTTDTQYF,TGCGCCAGCAGTCCCGGACTAGCGGGAGGGACCACAGATACGCAGTATTTT
TRBV28,-,-,TRBJ1-2,CASSSGQGGWNGYTF,TGTGCCAGCAGTTCCGGGCAGGGTGGGTGGAATGGCTACACCTTC
TRBV7-3,-,-,TRBJ1-1,CASSLGHTGTEAFF,TGTGCCAGCAGCTTAGGGCATACAGGCACTGAAGCTTTCTTT
TRBV5-1,-,-,TRBJ2-6,CASSPTRTGSLPSGANVLTF,TGCGCCAGCAGCCCAACACGAACAGGGAGTCTCCCCTCTGGGGCCAACGTCCTGACTTTC
TRBV27,-,-,TRBJ2-5,CASSFFGSETQYF,TGTGCCAGCAGTTTCTTCGGGTCGGAGACCCAGTACTTC
TRBV19,TRBD2,few,TRBJ2-7,CASSPTSGISYEQYF,TGTGCCAGTAGTCCGACTAGCGGAATTTCCTACGAGCAGTACTTC
TRBV13,-,-,TRBJ1-2,CASSSGGASGYTF,TGTGCCAGCAGCTCTGGAGGGGCGTCGGGCTACACCTTC